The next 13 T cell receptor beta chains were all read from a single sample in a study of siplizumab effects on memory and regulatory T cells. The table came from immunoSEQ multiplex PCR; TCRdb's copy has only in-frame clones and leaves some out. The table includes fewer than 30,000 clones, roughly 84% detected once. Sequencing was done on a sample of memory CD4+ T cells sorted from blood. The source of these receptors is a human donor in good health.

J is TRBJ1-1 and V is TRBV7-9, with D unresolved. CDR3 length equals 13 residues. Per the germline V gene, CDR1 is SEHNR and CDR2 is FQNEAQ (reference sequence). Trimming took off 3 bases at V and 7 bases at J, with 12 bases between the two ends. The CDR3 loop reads CASSLGTGFEAFF. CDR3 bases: TGTGCCAGCAGCTTGGGAACGGGGTTTGAAGCTTTCTTT.

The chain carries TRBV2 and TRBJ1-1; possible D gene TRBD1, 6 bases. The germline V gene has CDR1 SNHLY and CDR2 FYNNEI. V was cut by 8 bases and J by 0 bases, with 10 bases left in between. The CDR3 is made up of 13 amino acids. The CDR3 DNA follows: TGTGCCAGCGCAGGACAGATGAACACTGAAGCTTTCTTT. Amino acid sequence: CASAGQMNTEAFF.

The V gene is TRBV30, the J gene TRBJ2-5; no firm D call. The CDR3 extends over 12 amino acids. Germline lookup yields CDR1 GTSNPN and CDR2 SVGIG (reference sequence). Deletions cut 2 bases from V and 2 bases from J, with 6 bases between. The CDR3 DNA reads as TGTGCCTGGAGTCGGGCGCAAGAGACCCAGTACTTC. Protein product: CAWSRAQETQYF.

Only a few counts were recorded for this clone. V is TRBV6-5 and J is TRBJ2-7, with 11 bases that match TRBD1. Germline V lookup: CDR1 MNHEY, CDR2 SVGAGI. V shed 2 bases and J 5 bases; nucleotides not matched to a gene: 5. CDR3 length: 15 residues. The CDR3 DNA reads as TGTGCCAGCAGTTACCGGGACAGGGGGGGGAACGAGCAGTACTTC. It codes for CASSYRDRGGNEQYF.

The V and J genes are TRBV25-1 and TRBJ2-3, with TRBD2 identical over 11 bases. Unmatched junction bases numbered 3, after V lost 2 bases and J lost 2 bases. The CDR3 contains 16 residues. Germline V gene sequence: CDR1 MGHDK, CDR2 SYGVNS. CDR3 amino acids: CASSEPSGRITDTQYF. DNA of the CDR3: TGTGCCAGCAGTGAACCTAGCGGGAGGATCACAGATACGCAGTATTTT.

CDR3 sequence (DNA): TGCGCCAGCAGCTTGGGCGGGGGCACCGGGGAGCTGTTTTTT. It is translated as CASSLGGGTGELFF. This chain uses TRBV5-1 with TRBJ2-2; TRBD2 aligns across 7 bases. The CDR3 totals 14 residues. The trim removed 0 bases at V and 4 bases at J, leaving 0 bases unmatched. In germline, CDR1 is SGHRS, CDR2 YFSETQ.

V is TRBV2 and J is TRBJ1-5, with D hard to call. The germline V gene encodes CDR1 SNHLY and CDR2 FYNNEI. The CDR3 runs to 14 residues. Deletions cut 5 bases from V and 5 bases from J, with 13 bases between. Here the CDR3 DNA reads TGTGCCAGCAGTTTTGAGTCTTTCGATCAGCCCCAGCATTTT. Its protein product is CASSFESFDQPQHF.

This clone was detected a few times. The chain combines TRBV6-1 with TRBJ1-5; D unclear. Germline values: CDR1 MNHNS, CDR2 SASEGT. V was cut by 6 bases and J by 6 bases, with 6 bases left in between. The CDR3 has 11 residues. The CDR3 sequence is CASRDSQPQHF. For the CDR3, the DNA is TGTGCCAGCAGGGATAGTCAGCCCCAGCATTTT.

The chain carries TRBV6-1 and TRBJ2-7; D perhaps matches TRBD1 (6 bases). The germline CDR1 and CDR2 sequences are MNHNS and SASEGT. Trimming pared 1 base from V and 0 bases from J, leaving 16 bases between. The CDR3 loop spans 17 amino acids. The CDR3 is CASSEVTGPRFSYEQYF. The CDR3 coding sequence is TGTGCCAGCAGTGAAGTGACAGGCCCGCGCTTCTCCTACGAGCAGTACTTC.

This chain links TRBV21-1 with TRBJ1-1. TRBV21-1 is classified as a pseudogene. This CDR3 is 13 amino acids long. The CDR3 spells CASSLRGATEAFF. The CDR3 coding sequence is TGTGCCAGCAGTTTACGAGGGGCCACTGAAGCTTTCTTT.

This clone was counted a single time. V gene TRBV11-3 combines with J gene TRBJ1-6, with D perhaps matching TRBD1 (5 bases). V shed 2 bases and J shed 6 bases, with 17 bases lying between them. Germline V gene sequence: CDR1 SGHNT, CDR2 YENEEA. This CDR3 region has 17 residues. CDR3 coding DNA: TGTGCCAGCAGCTTAAGCCCGGGAGGGACTTCTAATTCACCCCTCCACTTT. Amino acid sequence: CASSLSPGGTSNSPLHF.

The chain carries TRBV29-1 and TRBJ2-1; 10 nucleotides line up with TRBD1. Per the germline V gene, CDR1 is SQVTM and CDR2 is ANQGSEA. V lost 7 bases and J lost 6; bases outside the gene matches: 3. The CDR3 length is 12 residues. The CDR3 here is CSARTGGNEQFF. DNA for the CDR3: TGCAGCGCACGGACAGGGGGCAATGAGCAGTTCTTC.

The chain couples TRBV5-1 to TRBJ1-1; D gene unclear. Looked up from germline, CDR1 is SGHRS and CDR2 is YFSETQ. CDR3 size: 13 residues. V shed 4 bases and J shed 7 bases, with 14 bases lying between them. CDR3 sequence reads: CASSAGLVSEAFF. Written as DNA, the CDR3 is TGCGCCAGCAGCGCCGGACTGGTAAGTGAAGCTTTCTTT.